Below, one T cell receptor beta chain is given with its context. Its specificity is unknown. The data were taken from a study of cytomegalovirus exposure and HLA in healthy donors. Study findings and constraints: For most TCR beta V segments, an earlier analysis put the productive rate at about 87% or about 30% of the time.

PCR amplification relied on 60 Vbeta primers (plus 13 Jbeta primers). This table comes from immunoSEQ multiplex PCR, and its TCRdb copy is limited to in-frame clones, with some not included. The top ten clones hold approximately 1.3% of a sample with about 160,000 clones, approximately 72% of them seen once. V was clipped by 6 bases and J by 1 base, with 9 bases between them. The CDR3 is 13 amino acids. In germline, CDR1 is SGDLS, CDR2 YYNGEE. This clonotype was sampled from a man between 18 and 35 years old in good health and CMV-seronegative. The J gene is TRBJ2-3, the V gene TRBV9; a possible D gene is TRBD2 (6 bases). The sample comprised PBMCs. The CDR3 sequence: CASKASGTDTQYF. CDR3 DNA: TGTGCCAGCAAGGCTAGCGGCACAGATACGCAGTATTTT. Supplemented by reference TRBV9 and TRBJ2-3, the full variable domain reads DSGVTQTPKHLITATGQRVTLRCSPRSGDLSVYWYQQSLDQGLQFLIQYYNGEERAKGNILERFSAQQFPDLHSELNLSSLELGDSALYFCASKASGTDTQYFGPGTRLTVL.